This T cell receptor (beta chain) appears in the sequencing data of a study of cytotoxic CD8 clonotypes in ibrutinib-treated CLL. Study-wide findings and caveats: There were differences in sampling times between sustained-remission and progressing patients.

Trimming removed 7 bases from V and 2 bases from J; junction bases left unmatched: 8. In germline, CDR1 is WSHSY, CDR2 SAAADI. The CDR3 consists of 15 residues. In the case of this clone: What it recognizes is unknown.

The intended depth for sequencing was 1 in 200,000 to 1 in 1 million T cells. Using immunoSEQ multiplex PCR, the repertoire was profiled, and TCRdb retains in-frame clones only, with some absent. The table records about 130,000 clones, over 60% of them present only once. The chain has TRBV10-2 and TRBJ2-3; 8 bases map to TRBD2. Material: PBMCs, obtained after 12 months of ibrutinib treatment. The source of this sequence is a human donor with chronic lymphocytic leukemia. The CDR3 region is CASKLTSEATDTQYF. For the CDR3, the DNA is TGCGCCAGCAAGTTGACTAGCGAAGCCACAGATACGCAGTATTTT.